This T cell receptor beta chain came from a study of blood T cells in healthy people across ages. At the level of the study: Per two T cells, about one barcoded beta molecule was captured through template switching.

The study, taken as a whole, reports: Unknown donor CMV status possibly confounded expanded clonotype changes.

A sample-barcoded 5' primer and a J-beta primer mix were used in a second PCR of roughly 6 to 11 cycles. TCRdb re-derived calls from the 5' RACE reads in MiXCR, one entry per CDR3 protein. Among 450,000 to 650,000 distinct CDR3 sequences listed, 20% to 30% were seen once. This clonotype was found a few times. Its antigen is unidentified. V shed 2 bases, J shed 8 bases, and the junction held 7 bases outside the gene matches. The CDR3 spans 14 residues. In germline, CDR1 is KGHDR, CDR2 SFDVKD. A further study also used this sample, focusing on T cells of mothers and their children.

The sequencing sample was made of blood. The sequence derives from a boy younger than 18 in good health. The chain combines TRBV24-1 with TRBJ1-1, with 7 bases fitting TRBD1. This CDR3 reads CATSDSWTGGEAFF. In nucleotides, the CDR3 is TGTGCCACCAGTGATTCGTGGACAGGCGGGGAAGCTTTCTTT.